Each of the 2 T cell receptor beta chains below was sequenced from the same sample in a study of molecular identifiers for immune sequencing clone quantification. Using its own MiXCR run on the PCR reads, TCRdb lists one record per CDR3 protein. The sample includes some 320,000 distinct CDR3 sequences, roughly 24% of them seen just once. The sequencing sample was made of naive CD8+ T cells from blood, with Jurkat cell RNA spiked in. The subset was: FACS-sorted CD8+CD4-CCR7+CD45RA+ naive T cells. These TCRs come from a human donor in good health. Some libraries in this study had Jurkat cell RNA spiked in.

The V and J genes are TRBV27 and TRBJ2-7; the match to TRBD2 covers 11 bases. V was pared by 0 bases and J by 7 bases, with 8 bases of the junction left unmatched. The CDR3 sequence is 16 residues long. Germline V gene sequence: CDR1 MNHEY, CDR2 SMNVEV (reference sequence). CDR3: CASSLSFSGRASEQYF. The CDR3 nucleotides read TGTGCCAGCAGTTTATCGTTTAGCGGGAGGGCCTCGGAGCAGTACTTC.

This clonotype was counted many times. One junction end disagrees with the germline gene, perhaps due to a read error. This sequence joins TRBV29-1 and TRBJ1-1; weak D call: TRBD1 (6 bases). This CDR3 spans 13 amino acids. Germline V gives CDR1 SQVTM, CDR2 ANQGSEA. This CDR3 reads CSVGGPLGTGAFF. The CDR3 region has the DNA TGCAGCGTGGGGGGCCCATTGGGCACTGGAGCTTTCTTT.